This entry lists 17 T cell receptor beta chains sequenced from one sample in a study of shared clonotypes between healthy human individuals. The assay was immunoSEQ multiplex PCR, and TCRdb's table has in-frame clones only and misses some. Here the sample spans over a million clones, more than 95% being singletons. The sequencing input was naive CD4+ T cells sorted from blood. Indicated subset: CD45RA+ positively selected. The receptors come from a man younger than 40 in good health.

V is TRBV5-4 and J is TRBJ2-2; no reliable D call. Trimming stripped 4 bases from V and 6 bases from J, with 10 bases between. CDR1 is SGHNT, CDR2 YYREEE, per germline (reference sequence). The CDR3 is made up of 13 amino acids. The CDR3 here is CASSARPAGELFF. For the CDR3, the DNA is TGTGCCAGCAGCGCCCGACCGGCCGGGGAGCTGTTTTTT.

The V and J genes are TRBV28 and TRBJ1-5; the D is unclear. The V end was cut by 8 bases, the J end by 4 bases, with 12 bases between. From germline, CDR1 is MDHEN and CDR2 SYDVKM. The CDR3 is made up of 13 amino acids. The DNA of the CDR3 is TGTGCCAGCGGGCCGGCGGATAATCAGCCCCAGCATTTT. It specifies CASGPADNQPQHF.

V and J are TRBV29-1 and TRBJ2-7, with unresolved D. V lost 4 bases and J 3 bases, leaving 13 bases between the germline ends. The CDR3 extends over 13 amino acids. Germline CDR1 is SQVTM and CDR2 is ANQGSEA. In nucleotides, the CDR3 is TGCAGCGTTGGTCTCGGGCGCGTCTACGAGCAGTACTTC. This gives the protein CSVGLGRVYEQYF.

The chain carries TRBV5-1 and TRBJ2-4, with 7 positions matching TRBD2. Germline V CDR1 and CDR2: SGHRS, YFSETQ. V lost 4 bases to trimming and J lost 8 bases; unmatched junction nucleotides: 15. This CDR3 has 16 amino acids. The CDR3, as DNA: TGCGCCAGCAGCGGAGGGACTACCCTTTCCGATCACATTCAGTACTTC. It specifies CASSGGTTLSDHIQYF.

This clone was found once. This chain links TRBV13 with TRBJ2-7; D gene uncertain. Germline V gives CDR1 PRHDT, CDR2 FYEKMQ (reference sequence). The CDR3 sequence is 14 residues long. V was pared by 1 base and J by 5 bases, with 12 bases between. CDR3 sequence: CASSLVGRRNEQYF. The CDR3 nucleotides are TGTGCCAGCAGCTTAGTAGGGCGCAGAAACGAGCAGTACTTC.

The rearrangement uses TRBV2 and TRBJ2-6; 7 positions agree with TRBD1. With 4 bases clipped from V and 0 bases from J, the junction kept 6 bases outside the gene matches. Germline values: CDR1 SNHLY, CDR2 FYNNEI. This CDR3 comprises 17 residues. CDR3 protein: CASSGDSGTSGANVLTF. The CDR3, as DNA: TGTGCCAGCAGTGGGGACAGTGGGACCTCTGGGGCCAACGTCCTGACTTTC.

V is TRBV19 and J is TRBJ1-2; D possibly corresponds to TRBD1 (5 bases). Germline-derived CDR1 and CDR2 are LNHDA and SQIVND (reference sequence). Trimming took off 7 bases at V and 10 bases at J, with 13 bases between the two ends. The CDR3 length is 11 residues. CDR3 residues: CASMVGGFYTF. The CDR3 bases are TGTGCCAGTATGGTGGGGGGTTTCTACACCTTC.

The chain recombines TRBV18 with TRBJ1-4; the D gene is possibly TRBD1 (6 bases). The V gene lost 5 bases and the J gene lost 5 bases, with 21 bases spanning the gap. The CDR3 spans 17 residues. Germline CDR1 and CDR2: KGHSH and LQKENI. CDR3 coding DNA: TGTGCCAGCTCAACGGAAGGGGGGCGCCAAACCAATGAAAAACTGTTTTTT. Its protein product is CASSTEGGRQTNEKLFF.

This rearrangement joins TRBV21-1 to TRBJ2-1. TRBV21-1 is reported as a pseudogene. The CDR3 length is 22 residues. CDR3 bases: TGTGCCAGCGGGGGACCGCAGGGTACGAGGTGTGGGGTGTGGTTCTCCTACAATGAGCAGTTCTTC. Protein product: CASGGPQGTRCGVWFSYNEQFF.

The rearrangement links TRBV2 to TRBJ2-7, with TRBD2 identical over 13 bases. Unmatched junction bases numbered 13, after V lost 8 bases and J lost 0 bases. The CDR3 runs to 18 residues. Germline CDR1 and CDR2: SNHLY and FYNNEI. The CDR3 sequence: CASRGIGLAGVPSYEQYF. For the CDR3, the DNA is TGTGCCAGCCGAGGAATCGGACTAGCGGGAGTTCCCTCCTACGAGCAGTACTTC.

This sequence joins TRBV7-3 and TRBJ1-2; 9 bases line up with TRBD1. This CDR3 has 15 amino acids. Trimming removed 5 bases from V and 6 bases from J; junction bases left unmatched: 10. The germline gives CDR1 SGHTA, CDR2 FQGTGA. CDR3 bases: TGTGCCAGCAGCGTCACAGGGGGCGCGTTTGATGGCTACACCTTC. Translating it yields CASSVTGGAFDGYTF.

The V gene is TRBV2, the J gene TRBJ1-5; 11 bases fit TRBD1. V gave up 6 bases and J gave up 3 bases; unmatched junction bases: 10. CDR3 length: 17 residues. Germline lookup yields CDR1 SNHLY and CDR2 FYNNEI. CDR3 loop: CASSAGTGGAANQPQHF. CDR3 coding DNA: TGTGCCAGCAGCGCAGGGACAGGGGGAGCCGCCAATCAGCCCCAGCATTTT.

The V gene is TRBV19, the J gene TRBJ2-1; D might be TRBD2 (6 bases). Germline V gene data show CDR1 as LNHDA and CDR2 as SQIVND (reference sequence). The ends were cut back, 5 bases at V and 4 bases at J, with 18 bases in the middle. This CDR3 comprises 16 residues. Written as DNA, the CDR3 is TGTGCCAGTAGTGACTCCCTTAGCGGAATTTACAATGAGCAGTTCTTC. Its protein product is CASSDSLSGIYNEQFF.

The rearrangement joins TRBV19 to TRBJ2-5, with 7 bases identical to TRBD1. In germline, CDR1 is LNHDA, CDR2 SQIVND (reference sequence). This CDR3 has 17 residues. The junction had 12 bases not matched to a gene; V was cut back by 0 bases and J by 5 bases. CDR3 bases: TGTGCCAGTAGTATAGATCCTCAGCAGGGGGTGTCGGAGACCCAGTACTTC. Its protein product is CASSIDPQQGVSETQYF.

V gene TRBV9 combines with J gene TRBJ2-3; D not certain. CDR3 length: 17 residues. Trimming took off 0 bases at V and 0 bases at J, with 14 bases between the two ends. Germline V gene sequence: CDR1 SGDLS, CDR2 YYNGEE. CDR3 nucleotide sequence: TGTGCCAGCAGCGTAGGCTTTCGACCCTCTAGCACAGATACGCAGTATTTT. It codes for CASSVGFRPSSTDTQYF.

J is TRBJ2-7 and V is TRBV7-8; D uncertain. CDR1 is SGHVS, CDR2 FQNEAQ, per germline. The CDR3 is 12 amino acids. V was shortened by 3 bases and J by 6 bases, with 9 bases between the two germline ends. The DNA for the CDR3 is TGTGCCAGCAGCTTTGGAGTCTTCGAGCAGTACTTC. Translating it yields CASSFGVFEQYF.

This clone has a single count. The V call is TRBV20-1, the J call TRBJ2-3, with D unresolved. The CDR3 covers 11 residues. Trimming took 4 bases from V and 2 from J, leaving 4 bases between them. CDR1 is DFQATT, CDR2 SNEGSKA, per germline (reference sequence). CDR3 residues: CSAIDTDTQYF. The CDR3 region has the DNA TGCAGTGCTATTGACACAGATACGCAGTATTTT.